This T cell receptor (beta chain) came from a study of cytomegalovirus exposure and HLA in healthy donors. Use of 60 Vbeta and 13 Jbeta primers characterized the PCR. Sequencing used immunoSEQ multiplex PCR; TCRdb keeps in-frame clones, though not all of them. The sample has approximately 170,000 clones, approximately 65% seen once. The CDR3 extends over 17 amino acids. V gave up 3 bases and J gave up 5 bases; unmatched junction bases: 13. From germline, CDR1 is LNHDA and CDR2 SQIVND (reference sequence). This clonotype was obtained from a man aged 35 to 55 in good health and CMV-seronegative. What was sequenced was PBMCs. The V gene is TRBV19, the J gene TRBJ2-5; 9 bases are a match to TRBD2. The CDR3 sequence is CASSIFGGLAGRETQYF. The CDR3 bases are TGTGCCAGTAGTATTTTTGGGGGCCTAGCGGGACGGGAGACCCAGTACTTC. The full variable domain, in which reference TRBV19 and TRBJ2-5 provide the parts outside the CDR3, is DGGITQSPKYLFRKEGQNVTLSCEQNLNHDAMYWYRQDPGQGLRLIYYSQIVNDFQKGDIAEGYSVSREKKESFPLTVTSAQKNPTAFYLCASSIFGGLAGRETQYFGPGTRLLVL.